The present T cell receptor beta chain was sequenced within a study of cytomegalovirus exposure and HLA in healthy donors. PCR involved 60 Vbeta and 13 Jbeta primers. Study processing details: In a later analysis, around 87 million unique TCR beta chains included roughly 11 million shared by two or more donors. Clones were read by immunoSEQ multiplex PCR, and TCRdb kept only the in-frame ones, dropping some. From that table come the V and J calls and clone size; the DNA was used to work out D and trimming. The sample contains about 110,000 clones, about two thirds of which appear only once. The CDR3 runs to 14 residues. Germline V gives CDR1 SQVTM, CDR2 ANQGSEA. A remark on this clone: One end of the junction is discordant with germline, which a read error may explain.

The clonotype originates from a female donor in good health and CMV-seronegative. The V call is TRBV29-1, the J call TRBJ2-1; D may be TRBD1 (5 bases). Specimen: PBMCs. The CDR3 coding sequence is TGCAGCGCTGAACCACCGACAGCGATCAGTGAGCAGTTCTTC. Encoded protein: CSAEPPTAISEQFF.